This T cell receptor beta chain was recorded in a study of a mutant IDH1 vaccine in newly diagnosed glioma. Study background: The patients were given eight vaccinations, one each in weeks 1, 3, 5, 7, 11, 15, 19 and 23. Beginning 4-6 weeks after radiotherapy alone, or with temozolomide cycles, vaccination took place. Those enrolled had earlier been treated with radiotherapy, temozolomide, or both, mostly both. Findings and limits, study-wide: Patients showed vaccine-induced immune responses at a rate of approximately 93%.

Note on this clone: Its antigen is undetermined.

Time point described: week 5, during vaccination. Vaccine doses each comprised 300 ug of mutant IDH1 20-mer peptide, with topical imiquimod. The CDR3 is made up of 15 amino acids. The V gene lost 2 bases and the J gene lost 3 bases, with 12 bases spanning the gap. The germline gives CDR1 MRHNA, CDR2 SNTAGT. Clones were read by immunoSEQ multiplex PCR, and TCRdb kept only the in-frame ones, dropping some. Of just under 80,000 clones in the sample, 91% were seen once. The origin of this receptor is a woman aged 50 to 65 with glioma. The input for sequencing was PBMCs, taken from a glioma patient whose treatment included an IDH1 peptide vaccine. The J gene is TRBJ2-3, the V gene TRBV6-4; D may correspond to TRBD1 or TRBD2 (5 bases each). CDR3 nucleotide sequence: TGTGCCAGCAGTGACATCGGGGCAGAGACAGATACGCAGTATTTT. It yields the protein CASSDIGAETDTQYF.